The next 11 T cell receptor beta chains were all read from a single sample in a study of blood T cell repertoires in COVID-19. The method was immunoSEQ multiplex PCR; TCRdb's version includes in-frame clones alone and lacks a portion of them. The data show under 250,000 clones, with around 80% seen just once and less than 3.5% held by the top ten. Specimen: peripheral blood. All receptors come from a man aged 45-65 years with active or convalescent COVID-19.

This chain uses TRBV11-2 with TRBJ2-1; TRBD2 agrees at 12 bases. This CDR3 spans 15 amino acids. J was trimmed by 6 bases and V by 4 bases; bases with no gene match: 4. Germline lookup yields CDR1 SGHAT and CDR2 FQNNGV. The CDR3 nucleotides read TGTGCCAGCAGCTCGCCGACTAGCGGGGGCAATGAGCAGTTCTTC. Residues: CASSSPTSGGNEQFF.

The chain couples TRBV21-1 to TRBJ2-5; whether TRBD1, the table's D call, matches the DNA was not checked. TRBV21-1 is noted as a pseudogene. The CDR3 is 15 amino acids. CDR3 coding DNA: TGTGCCAGCAGCAAATTAGGACAGGAGCAAGAGACCCAGTACTTC. Protein product: CASSKLGQEQETQYF.

The gene calls are TRBV18 and TRBJ2-7, with TRBD2 matching 12 bases. Germline CDR1 is KGHSH and CDR2 is LQKENI. J lost 2 bases, V lost 6 bases, and 5 bases had no gene match. This CDR3 spans 15 amino acids. CDR3 in DNA: TGTGCCAGCTCGCTGGGACTAGCGGGTACCTACGAGCAGTACTTC. Translation gives CASSLGLAGTYEQYF.

The CDR3: CASSLTSGGLHNEQFF. The CDR3, as DNA: TGTGCCAGCAGCTTAACTTCGGGAGGATTACACAATGAGCAGTTCTTC. The chain uses TRBV7-3 and TRBJ2-1, with 7 bases identical to TRBD2. V was pared by 0 bases and J by 5 bases, with 7 bases of the junction left unmatched. This CDR3 has 16 amino acids. In germline, CDR1 is SGHTA, CDR2 FQGTGA.

The chain joins TRBV30 to TRBJ1-1, with D maybe TRBD1 (5 bases). Trimming took off 3 bases at V and 3 bases at J, with 14 bases between the two ends. Germline loops: CDR1 GTSNPN, CDR2 SVGIG (reference sequence). The CDR3 loop spans 14 amino acids. CDR3 residues: CAWRDLGGDTEAFF. The CDR3 region has the DNA TGTGCCTGGAGGGATTTGGGGGGGGACACTGAAGCTTTCTTT.

The J gene is TRBJ1-4, the V gene TRBV30; TRBD1 might be the D (6 bases). Trimming removed 5 bases from V and 10 bases from J, with 17 bases in between. The CDR3 sequence is 13 residues long. Looked up from germline, CDR1 is GTSNPN and CDR2 is SVGIG (reference sequence). The CDR3 reads CAWGAGQRGKLFF. CDR3 coding DNA: TGTGCCTGGGGGGCAGGACAGCGGGGAAAACTGTTTTTT.

The chain employs TRBV9 and TRBJ2-1, with D unclear. The V end lost 2 bases, the J end lost 0 bases, and 9 bases lay between the germline ends. The CDR3 contains 15 residues. In germline, CDR1 is SGDLS, CDR2 YYNGEE. CDR3 sequence: CASSVGASSYNEQFF. As DNA, the CDR3 is TGTGCCAGCAGCGTTGGCGCTAGCTCCTACAATGAGCAGTTCTTC.

The genes are TRBV9 and TRBJ2-1, with D possibly being TRBD1 (6 bases). The CDR3 has 14 amino acids. V gave up 2 bases and J gave up 5 bases, with 11 bases separating them. The germline V gene encodes CDR1 SGDLS and CDR2 YYNGEE. In nucleotides, the CDR3 is TGTGCCAGCAGCGTCGGACAGATGAACAATGAGCAGTTCTTC. It codes for CASSVGQMNNEQFF. Full variable domain (missing parts from reference TRBV9 and TRBJ2-1): DSGVTQTPKHLITATGQRVTLRCSPRSGDLSVYWYQQSLDQGLQFLIQYYNGEERAKGNILERFSAQQFPDLHSELNLSSLELGDSALYFCASSVGQMNNEQFFGPGTRLTVL.

V and J are TRBV28 and TRBJ2-1; the match to TRBD2 covers 8 bases. The CDR3 sequence is 13 residues long. The ends lost 6 bases at V and 6 bases at J; junction bases unmatched: 4. Germline assignment: CDR1 MDHEN and CDR2 SYDVKM. CDR3: CASRSGSRNEQFF. The DNA for the CDR3 is TGTGCCAGCAGAAGCGGGAGTCGCAATGAGCAGTTCTTC.

The chain combines TRBV9 with TRBJ1-5, with 7 bases aligning to TRBD1. There are 17 residues in the CDR3. Germline CDR1 and CDR2: SGDLS and YYNGEE. V gave up 4 bases and J gave up 3 bases; unmatched junction bases: 13. In DNA, the CDR3 is TGTGCCAGCAGCACACAGGGGACCTGGGTCTACAATCAGCCCCAGCATTTT. Translated: CASSTQGTWVYNQPQHF.

This clone was seen a single time. The V gene is TRBV2, the J gene TRBJ2-3, with D perhaps matching TRBD1 (5 bases). The V gene lost 4 bases and the J gene lost 3 bases, with 17 bases spanning the gap. Germline values: CDR1 SNHLY, CDR2 FYNNEI. CDR3 length: 16 amino acids. CDR3 sequence reads: CASSGQTPAGTDTQYF. CDR3 nucleotide sequence: TGTGCCAGCAGTGGACAGACCCCTGCAGGGACAGATACGCAGTATTTT.